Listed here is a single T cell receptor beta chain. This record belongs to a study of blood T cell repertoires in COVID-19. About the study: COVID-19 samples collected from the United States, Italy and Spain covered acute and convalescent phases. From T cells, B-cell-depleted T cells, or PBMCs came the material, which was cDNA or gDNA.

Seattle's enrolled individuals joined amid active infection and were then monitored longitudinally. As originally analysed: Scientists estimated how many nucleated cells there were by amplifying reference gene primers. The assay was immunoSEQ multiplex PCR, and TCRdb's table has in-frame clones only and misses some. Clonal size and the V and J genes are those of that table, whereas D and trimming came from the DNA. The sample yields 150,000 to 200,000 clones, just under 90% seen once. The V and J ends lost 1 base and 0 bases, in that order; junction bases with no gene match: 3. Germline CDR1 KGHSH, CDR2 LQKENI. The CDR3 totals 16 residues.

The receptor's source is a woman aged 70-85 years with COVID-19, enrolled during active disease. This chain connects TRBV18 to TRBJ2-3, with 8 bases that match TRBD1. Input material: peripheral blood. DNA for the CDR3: TGTGCCAGCTCACCACTGGGACAGGATAGCACAGATACGCAGTATTTT. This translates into CASSPLGQDSTDTQYF.